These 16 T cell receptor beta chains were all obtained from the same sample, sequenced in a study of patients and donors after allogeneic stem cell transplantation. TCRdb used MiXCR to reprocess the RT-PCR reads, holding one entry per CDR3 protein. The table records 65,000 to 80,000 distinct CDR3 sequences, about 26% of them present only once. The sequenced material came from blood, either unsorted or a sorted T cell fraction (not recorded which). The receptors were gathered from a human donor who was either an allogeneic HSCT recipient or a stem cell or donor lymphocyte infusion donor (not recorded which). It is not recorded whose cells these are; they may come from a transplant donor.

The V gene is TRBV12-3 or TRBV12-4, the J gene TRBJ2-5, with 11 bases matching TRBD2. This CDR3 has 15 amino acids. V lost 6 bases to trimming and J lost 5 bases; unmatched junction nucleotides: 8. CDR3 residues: CASSQGLAGVETQYF. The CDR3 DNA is TGTGCCAGCAGCCAAGGACTAGCGGGTGTTGAGACCCAGTACTTC.

CDR3 residues: CSVGPSGARGYTF. CDR3 bases: TGCAGCGTTGGTCCCTCGGGGGCGCGGGGCTACACCTTC. The chain employs TRBV29-1 and TRBJ1-2, with D maybe TRBD1 (6 bases). V was trimmed by 4 bases and J by 8 bases, leaving 17 bases between them. CDR1 and CDR2 (germline): SQVTM, ANQGSEA. This CDR3 is built from 13 residues.

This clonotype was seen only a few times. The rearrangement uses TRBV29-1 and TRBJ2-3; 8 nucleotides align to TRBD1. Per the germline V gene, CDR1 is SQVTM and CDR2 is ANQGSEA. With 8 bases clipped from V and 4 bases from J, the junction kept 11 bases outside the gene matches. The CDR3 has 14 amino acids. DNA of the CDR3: TGCAGCTTAACCGGGACAGGAAAATCAGATACGCAGTATTTT. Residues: CSLTGTGKSDTQYF.

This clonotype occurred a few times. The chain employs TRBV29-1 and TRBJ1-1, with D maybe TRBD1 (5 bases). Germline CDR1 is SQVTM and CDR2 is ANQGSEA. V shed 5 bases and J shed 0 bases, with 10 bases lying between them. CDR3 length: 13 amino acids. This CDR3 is CSVRGGLNTEAFF. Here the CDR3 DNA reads TGCAGCGTTCGTGGGGGACTGAACACTGAAGCTTTCTTT. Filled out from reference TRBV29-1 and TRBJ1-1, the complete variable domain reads SAVISQKPSRDICQRGTSLTIQCQVDSQVTMMFWYRQQPGQSLTLIATANQGSEATYESGFVIDKFPISRPNLTFSTLTVSNMSPEDSSIYLCSVRGGLNTEAFFGQGTRLTVV.

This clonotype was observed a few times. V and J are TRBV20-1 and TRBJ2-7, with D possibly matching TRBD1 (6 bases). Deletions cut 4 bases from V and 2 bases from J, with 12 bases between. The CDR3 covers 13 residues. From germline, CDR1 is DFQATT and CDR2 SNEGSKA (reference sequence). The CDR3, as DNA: TGCAGTGCTAAGACAGGAGGTCCCTACGAGCAGTACTTC. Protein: CSAKTGGPYEQYF.

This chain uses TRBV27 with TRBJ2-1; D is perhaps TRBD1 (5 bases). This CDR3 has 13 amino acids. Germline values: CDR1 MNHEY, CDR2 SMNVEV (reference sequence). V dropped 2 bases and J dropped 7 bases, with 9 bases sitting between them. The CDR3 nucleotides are TGTGCCAGCAGTTTACAGGGTATAAATGAGCAGTTCTTC. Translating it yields CASSLQGINEQFF.

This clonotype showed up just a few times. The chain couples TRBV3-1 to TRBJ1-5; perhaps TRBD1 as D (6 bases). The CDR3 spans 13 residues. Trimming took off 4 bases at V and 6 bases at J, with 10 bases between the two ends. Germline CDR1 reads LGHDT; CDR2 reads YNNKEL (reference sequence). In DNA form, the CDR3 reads TGTGCCAGCAGCCCAGGGGTGGCTCAGCCCCAGCATTTT. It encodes CASSPGVAQPQHF.

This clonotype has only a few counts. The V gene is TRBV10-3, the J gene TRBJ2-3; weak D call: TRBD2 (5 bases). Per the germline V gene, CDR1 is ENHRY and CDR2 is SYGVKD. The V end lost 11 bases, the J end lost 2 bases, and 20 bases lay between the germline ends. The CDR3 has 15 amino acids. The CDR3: CASSILGSLTDTQYF. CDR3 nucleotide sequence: TGTGCCTCGTCCATCTTAGGGAGCCTCACAGATACGCAGTATTTT.

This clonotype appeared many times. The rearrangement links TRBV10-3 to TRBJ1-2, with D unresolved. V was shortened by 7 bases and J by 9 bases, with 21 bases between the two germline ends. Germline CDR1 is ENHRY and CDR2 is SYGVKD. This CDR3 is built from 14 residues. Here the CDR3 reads CAITPPGNPWSYTF. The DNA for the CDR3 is TGTGCCATCACCCCTCCAGGAAATCCTTGGAGCTACACCTTC.

The CDR3, as DNA: TGCGCCAGCAGCCTAGACAGGGGTATCTCCGAGCAGTACTTC. Encoded protein: CASSLDRGISEQYF. The chain has TRBV5-1 and TRBJ2-7, with TRBD1 matching over 8 bases. Trimming took 4 bases from V and 6 from J; bases not matched to a gene: 9. CDR1 is SGHRS, CDR2 YFSETQ, per germline. The length of the CDR3 is 14 residues. Using reference TRBV5-1 and TRBJ2-7 for the parts outside the CDR3, the full variable domain is KAGVTQTPRYLIKTRGQQVTLSCSPISGHRSVSWYQQTPGQGLQFLFEYFSETQRNKGNFPGRFSGRQFSNSRSEMNVSTLELGDSALYLCASSLDRGISEQYFGPGTRLTVT.

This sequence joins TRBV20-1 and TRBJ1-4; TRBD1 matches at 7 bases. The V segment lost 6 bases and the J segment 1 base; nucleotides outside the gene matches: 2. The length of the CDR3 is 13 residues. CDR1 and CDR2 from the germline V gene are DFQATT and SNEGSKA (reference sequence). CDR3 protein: CSARDRTNEKLFF. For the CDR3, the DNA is TGCAGTGCCCGGGACAGAACTAATGAAAAACTGTTTTTT.

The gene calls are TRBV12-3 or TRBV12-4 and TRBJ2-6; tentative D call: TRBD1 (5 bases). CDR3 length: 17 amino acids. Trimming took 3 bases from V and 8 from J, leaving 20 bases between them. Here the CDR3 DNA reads TGTGCCAGCAGTTTCCCCAGACAGTTTGGTAAATCCAACGTCCTGACTTTC. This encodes CASSFPRQFGKSNVLTF.

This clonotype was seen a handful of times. This CDR3 is CASSVRHISNQPQHF. The CDR3 DNA sequence: TGTGCCAGCAGTGTAAGACATATTAGCAATCAGCCCCAGCATTTT. This chain connects TRBV12-3 or TRBV12-4 to TRBJ1-5; no firm D call. The CDR3 sequence is 15 residues long. V lost 5 bases and J 0 bases, leaving 11 bases between the germline ends.

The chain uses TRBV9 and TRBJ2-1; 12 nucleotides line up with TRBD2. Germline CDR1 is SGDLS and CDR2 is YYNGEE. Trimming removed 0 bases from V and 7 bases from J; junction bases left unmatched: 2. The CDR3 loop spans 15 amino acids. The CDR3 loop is CASSVGLAGVNEQFF. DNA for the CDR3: TGTGCCAGCAGCGTAGGACTAGCGGGAGTGAATGAGCAGTTCTTC. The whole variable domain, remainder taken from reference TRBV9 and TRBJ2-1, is DSGVTQTPKHLITATGQRVTLRCSPRSGDLSVYWYQQSLDQGLQFLIQYYNGEERAKGNILERFSAQQFPDLHSELNLSSLELGDSALYFCASSVGLAGVNEQFFGPGTRLTVL.

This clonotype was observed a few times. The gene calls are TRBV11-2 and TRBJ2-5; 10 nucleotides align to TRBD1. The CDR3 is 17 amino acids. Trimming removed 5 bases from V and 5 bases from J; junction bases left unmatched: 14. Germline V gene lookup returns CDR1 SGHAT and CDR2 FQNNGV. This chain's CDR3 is CASSPLPPTGGAETQYF. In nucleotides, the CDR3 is TGTGCCAGCAGCCCCCTGCCCCCGACAGGGGGCGCGGAGACCCAGTACTTC.

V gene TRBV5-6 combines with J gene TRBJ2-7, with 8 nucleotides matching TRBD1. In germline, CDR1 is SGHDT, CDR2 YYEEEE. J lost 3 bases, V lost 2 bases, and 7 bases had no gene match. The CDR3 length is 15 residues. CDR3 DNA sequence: TGTGCCAGCAGCTTTGAACCGGGACAGGACTACGAGCAGTACTTC. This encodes CASSFEPGQDYEQYF.